The present TCR beta chain was sequenced within a study of OX40 agonist ivuxolimab in advanced cancers. For the study in its entirety: Ivuxolimab was an agonistic, fully human IgG2 monoclonal antibody directed against OX40 (CD134), a costimulatory receptor. Prior anti-PD-1, anti-PD-L1 or anti-CTLA-4 therapy was permitted, and 30% to 50% of dose-escalation patients had received checkpoint inhibitors. A male proportion of around 80% and a mean age of approximately 62 years, ranging from about 20 to 85, were recorded for the dose-escalation cohort. Intravenous ivuxolimab was administered to patients every 2 weeks at six dose levels: 0.01, 0.1, 0.3, 1.5, 3 and 10 mg/kg. Of the 50 to 55 dose-escalation patients, hepatocellular carcinoma was present in some 19, melanoma in around 15, renal cell carcinoma in 9 and head and neck cancer in 9. Partial responses occurred in three dose-escalation patients, of whom one had hepatocellular carcinoma and two had cutaneous melanoma. The paper reports the monotherapy dose-escalation portion (N of about 50 patients) of the phase I ivuxolimab trial. Peripheral TCRbeta sequencing aimed to test whether ivuxolimab altered TCR sequence diversity and caused clonal T-cell expansion. What the authors observed across the whole study: Low levels of normalized T-cell clonal expansion were also seen in some patients who did not respond. On average, CD8+ T cells showed more expanded clones than CD4+ T cells after ivuxolimab. Partial responders in the 0.1-3.0 mg/kg groups had among the lowest normalized peripheral clonal expansion, especially among CD8+ T cells. At doses of 0.1 to 3.0 mg/kg, clonal expansion of both CD4+ and CD8+ T cells in blood was seen between baseline and week 6. Which antigens the clonally expanded peripheral T cells were specific for was not determined.

Patients with autoimmune disease history or receiving systemic immunosuppression were excluded from the trial. Peripheral blood for TCR sequencing was drawn from every dose cohort at baseline, at cycle 4 day 1 and at cycle 7 day 1. Samples were obtained from an open-label, multicenter, first-in-human phase I dose-escalation trial of ivuxolimab. Adults with locally advanced or metastatic melanoma, renal cell, hepatocellular, or head and neck squamous cell carcinoma were enrolled in the trial. Before TCR sequencing, CD4+ and CD8+ T cells were separately sorted from peripheral blood. Of note for this clone: The specificity of this receptor is unknown. Base qualities are not recorded, but no much larger clone differs from it by a single base.

The CDR3 runs 15 amino acids, cysteine and phenylalanine included. This entry keeps only the CDR3 DNA: 45 bases, framed from base 1. CDR1 and CDR2 (SGHAT, FQNNGV) derive from the germline V gene. Trimmed from V: 4 bases; trimmed from J: 5 bases; junction bases lacking a gene match: 5. To sequence the TCRbeta CDR3 region, genomic DNA was isolated from the sorted cells. The immunoSEQ Assay was used for sequencing of TCRbeta CDR3 regions. The immuneACCESS repertoire file appears here via TCRdb, limited to in-frame rearrangements. These files lack a portion of the clones; in checked studies, under half of the deficit traces to unresolved V genes, and the cause of the others is not known. Across this sample there are 65,000 to 100,000 clones, with 75% to 95% seen only once. Jointly, the top ten make up around 7% of the sample.

This sequence originates from an adult with an advanced solid tumor such as melanoma, head and neck, liver or kidney cancer. The specimen comprised CD4+ or CD8+ T cells sorted from blood, sampled in a trial of the OX40 agonist ivuxolimab. The rearrangement combines TRBV11-2 with TRBJ2-5; 12 central bases correspond to TRBD1. The nucleotide sequence reads as follows: TGTGCCAGCAGCTGGGACAGGGGGCGCCGGGAGACCCAGTACTTC. Translated, it gives CASSWDRGRRETQYF.